A single sample gave rise to the 21 T cell receptor beta chains below, sequenced in a study of T cells in Graves' hyperthyroidism and ophthalmopathy (dated by TCRdb to about 2019). Preparation of the library involved multiplex PCR. The listed sequencing device is Illumina HiSeq 2000. Amplification of TCR beta CDR3 regions was carried out from RNA transcripts. For the first round of RT-PCR on the TCR CDR3, the HTBI primer set was used together with the Qiagen OneStep RT-PCR kit. The raw public data were reprocessed by TCRdb itself: fastp quality trimming at Q25, MiXCR clonotype calling, in-frame beta chains only. Rows are unified per CDR3 protein, each entry keeping the most common DNA and genes. This sample gives about 840,000 distinct CDR3 sequences in total; around 39% of them show up just once. The top ten clones comprise 8% to 9% of the sample. The sample comprised blood. These receptor sequences come from a young man with Graves' hyperthyroidism.

V usage is TRBV7-9 and J usage is TRBJ1-1; no clear D gene. Germline assignment: CDR1 SEHNR and CDR2 FQNEAQ (reference sequence). V was cut by 11 bases and J by 4 bases, with 11 bases left in between. This CDR3 contains 11 residues. CDR3 sequence: CASTRSTEAFF. For the CDR3, the DNA is TGTGCCTCCACCCGGAGCACTGAAGCTTTCTTT.

This clonotype was seen repeatedly, ten times or more. V and J are TRBV20-1 and TRBJ1-5; no clear D gene. The CDR3 consists of 12 residues. V gave up 0 bases and J gave up 7 bases, with 7 bases separating them. Germline V gives CDR1 DFQATT, CDR2 SNEGSKA (reference sequence). The CDR3 DNA reads as TGCAGTGCTAGAGATCTTGGGCAGCCCCAGCATTTT. The encoded protein is CSARDLGQPQHF.

The chain couples TRBV6-5 to TRBJ1-1; D call uncertain. This CDR3 has 13 amino acids. V was clipped by 0 bases and J by 8 bases, with 10 bases between them. Germline CDR1 is MNHEY and CDR2 is SVGAGI. The CDR3 nucleotides are TGTGCCAGCAGTTACTCCGTAAGGCAGGAAGCTTTCTTT. This codes for CASSYSVRQEAFF.

This clonotype has just a few counts. This chain links TRBV2 with TRBJ2-2; no clear D. This CDR3 is built from 13 residues. Germline CDR1 SNHLY, CDR2 FYNNEI. Trimming stripped 6 bases from V and 0 bases from J, with 5 bases between. CDR3 DNA: TGTGCCAGCAGGGGGACGAACACCGGGGAGCTGTTTTTT. It specifies CASRGTNTGELFF.

This chain connects TRBV15 to TRBJ1-1; D gene uncertain. Deletions cut 0 bases from V and 4 bases from J, with 24 bases between. From germline, CDR1 is LNHNV and CDR2 YYDKDF (reference sequence). The length of the CDR3 is 19 residues. The CDR3 DNA reads as TGTGCCACCAGCAGAGACCTATTTGGGCCCGTTATGGGCACCACTGAAGCTTTCTTT. Translation: CATSRDLFGPVMGTTEAFF.

The chain joins TRBV5-1 to TRBJ2-5; D uncertain. Germline-derived CDR1 and CDR2 are SGHRS and YFSETQ. This CDR3 has 13 residues. Trimming cost V 5 bases and J 1 base, with 9 bases left between them. The CDR3 sequence: CASRFSIQETQYF. In nucleotides, the CDR3 is TGCGCCAGCAGGTTTAGCATCCAAGAGACCCAGTACTTC.

This clonotype occurred a few times. The chain employs TRBV10-3 and TRBJ2-5; a possible D gene is TRBD1 (5 bases). Trimming took off 10 bases at V and 2 bases at J, with 14 bases between the two ends. The CDR3 totals 13 residues. In germline, CDR1 is ENHRY, CDR2 SYGVKD. The CDR3 protein is CATLPDNQETQYF. CDR3 sequence (DNA): TGTGCCACCCTACCGGACAATCAAGAGACCCAGTACTTC.

This clonotype was detected only a few times. V gene TRBV12-3 or TRBV12-4 combines with J gene TRBJ1-1, with D hard to call. With 5 bases removed from V and 4 bases from J, the gap between germline ends came to 14 bases. This CDR3 spans 14 amino acids. The CDR3 DNA follows: TGTGCCAGCAGTCCCTCCTTGGGGTCCACTGAAGCTTTCTTT. As protein: CASSPSLGSTEAFF.

This chain connects TRBV9 to TRBJ1-2, with 7 nucleotides matching TRBD1. Germline V CDR1 and CDR2: SGDLS, YYNGEE. J gave up 8 bases and V 4 bases, and 14 bases lay outside the gene matches. The CDR3 contains 15 residues. CDR3 in DNA: TGTGCCAGCAGCCCCCGGACAGGATCGGTGGTGGGCTACACCTTC. It yields the protein CASSPRTGSVVGYTF.

This clonotype was seen a single time. The J gene is TRBJ1-6, the V gene TRBV20-1; 10 nucleotides match TRBD1. The junction had 8 bases not matched to a gene; V was cut back by 7 bases and J by 8 bases. There are 14 residues in the CDR3. Germline CDR1 and CDR2: DFQATT and SNEGSKA (reference sequence). In DNA form, the CDR3 reads TGCAGTGGCCAAACCGGGACAGGGGATTCACCCCTCCACTTT. As protein: CSGQTGTGDSPLHF.

This chain uses TRBV7-6 with TRBJ2-2; perhaps TRBD2 as D (5 bases). V gave up 1 base and J gave up 3 bases, with 12 bases separating them. Germline lookup yields CDR1 SGHVS and CDR2 FNYEAQ. CDR3 length equals 16 residues. CDR3 sequence (DNA): TGTGCCAGCAGCTTAGGGACTGGCGGTGACACCGGGGAGCTGTTTTTT. Translating gives CASSLGTGGDTGELFF. Full variable domain (outside the CDR3, taken from reference TRBV7-6 and TRBJ2-2): GAGVSQSPRYKVTKRGQDVALRCDPISGHVSLYWYRQALGQGPEFLTYFNYEAQQDKSGLPNDRFSAERPEGSISTLTIQRTEQRDSAMYRCASSLGTGGDTGELFFGEGSRLTVL.

As to this clonotype: A read error is possible here, since a much larger clone lies one base away. V is TRBV7-9 and J is TRBJ2-7; D is uncertain. The CDR3 is 15 amino acids. V dropped 7 bases and J dropped 4 bases, with 20 bases sitting between them. Germline loops: CDR1 SEHNR, CDR2 FQNEAQ (reference sequence). The CDR3 DNA follows: TGTGCCAGCATCCATCCGGACCCGCAATCTTACGAGCAGTACTTC. Its translation: CASIHPDPQSYEQYF.

This clonotype was detected only a few times. This chain links TRBV11-3 with TRBJ2-2; TRBD1 agrees at 7 bases. The CDR3 runs to 14 residues. The germline CDR1 and CDR2 sequences are SGHNT and YENEEA. The trim removed 5 bases at V and 6 bases at J, leaving 6 bases unmatched. The CDR3 coding sequence is TGTGCCAGCAGCGGAGCCGGACAGGCCGGGGAGCTGTTTTTT. Translated: CASSGAGQAGELFF.

V usage is TRBV7-8 and J usage is TRBJ2-7; D possibly uses TRBD1 or TRBD2 (7 bases each). The CDR3 spans 13 residues. Germline values: CDR1 SGHVS, CDR2 FQNEAQ. V was shortened by 5 bases and J by 7 bases, with 15 bases between the two germline ends. The CDR3 DNA reads as TGTGCCAGCAGCGCCAGGGGGGGGGCAGAGCAGTACTTC. Its translation is CASSARGGAEQYF.

The V gene is TRBV20-1, the J gene TRBJ2-7; no reliable D call. The V gene lost 1 base and the J gene lost 6 bases, with 10 bases spanning the gap. This CDR3 has 12 amino acids. Germline-derived CDR1 and CDR2 are DFQATT and SNEGSKA (reference sequence). Here the CDR3 reads CSARGDGCEQYF. CDR3 DNA: TGCAGTGCTAGAGGCGACGGATGCGAGCAGTACTTC.

The sample holds one count of this clonotype. The V gene is TRBV20-1, the J gene TRBJ2-5; TRBD2 matches at 16 bases. The germline gives CDR1 DFQATT, CDR2 SNEGSKA (reference sequence). The CDR3 runs to 15 residues. J was trimmed by 2 bases and V by 3 bases; bases with no gene match: 0. The DNA of the CDR3 is TGCAGTGCTAGGGGACTAGCGGGAGGGCAAGAGACCCAGTACTTC. Its translation: CSARGLAGGQETQYF.

The J gene is TRBJ1-5, the V gene TRBV5-1; weak D call: TRBD1 (6 bases). Germline CDR1 reads SGHRS; CDR2 reads YFSETQ. Trimming removed 0 bases from V and 15 bases from J, with 16 bases in between. The CDR3 totals 13 residues. CDR3 loop: CASSLEDRGTLHF. CDR3 in DNA: TGCGCCAGCAGCTTGGAGGACAGAGGTACGCTGCATTTT.

Many counts were recorded for this clonotype. The chain employs TRBV2 and TRBJ1-2; D is possibly TRBD1 (6 bases). Germline V gene lookup returns CDR1 SNHLY and CDR2 FYNNEI. Trimming took off 3 bases at V and 7 bases at J, with 15 bases between the two ends. The CDR3 sequence is 14 residues long. CDR3 in amino acids: CASSDPRTDLGYTF. CDR3 DNA: TGTGCCAGCAGTGACCCCCGGACAGATCTTGGCTACACCTTC.

The chain employs TRBV20-1 and TRBJ1-1, with 11 bases identical to TRBD1. Germline V gene sequence: CDR1 DFQATT, CDR2 SNEGSKA (reference sequence). Trimming removed 7 bases from V and 10 bases from J; junction bases left unmatched: 20. CDR3 length: 16 amino acids. Here the CDR3 reads CSVRDRGAAESLGAFF. In DNA, the CDR3 is TGCAGTGTCAGGGACAGGGGGGCTGCAGAGTCTCTCGGAGCTTTCTTT.

The chain is built from TRBV7-9 and TRBJ1-3, with D unclear. Germline CDR1 SEHNR, CDR2 FQNEAQ (reference sequence). The CDR3 totals 10 residues. V lost 5 bases, J lost 8 bases, and 4 bases lay in between. The CDR3 region is CASSPYTIYF. The CDR3 nucleotides read TGTGCCAGCAGCCCCTACACCATATATTTT.

The gene calls are TRBV30 and TRBJ1-1; no definite D call. CDR3 length: 12 residues. Trimming cost V 0 bases and J 5 bases, with 7 bases left between them. In germline, CDR1 is GTSNPN, CDR2 SVGIG (reference sequence). The CDR3 DNA sequence: TGTGCCTGGAGTGTATCCTGGACTGAAGCTTTCTTT. Translated: CAWSVSWTEAFF.